This T cell receptor (beta chain) comes out of a study of regulatory T cells in long-lasting Graves disease. The V gene end was trimmed by 4 bases and the J gene end by 8 bases; junction bases not matched to a gene: 9. CDR1 MNHEY and CDR2 SMNVEV come from the germline V gene (reference sequence). This CDR3 contains 16 residues. Arm-PCR of CDR3 regions with iRepertoire HTBI primers generated TCR beta libraries. TCRdb fed the multiplex PCR reads into MiXCR, producing one record per CDR3 protein. The sample lists approximately 470,000 distinct CDR3 sequences, 16% occurring once. The time point: newly diagnosed GD, antithyroid drugs for less than 3 months. There was RNA extracted from PBMCs, and the TCR library was made from it. This same sample was also taken into another study, of T cells in Graves' hyperthyroidism and ophthalmopathy.

This specimen consisted of peripheral blood mononuclear cells (PBMCs), obtained at new diagnosis, from a patient treated with antithyroid drugs. The clonotype originates from a man aged 35 to 55 with Graves disease. This rearrangement joins TRBV27 to TRBJ2-2; the match to TRBD2 covers 11 bases. DNA of the CDR3: TGTGCCAGCAGTTGGTTGGCTAGCGGGAGGAAAGGGGAGCTGTTTTTT. Its translation: CASSWLASGRKGELFF.